These 17 T cell receptor beta chains came from one sample sequenced in a study of blood T cell repertoires in COVID-19. Data came from immunoSEQ multiplex PCR; TCRdb stores just in-frame clones and leaves some out. The sample holds fewer than 120,000 clones, 75% to 80% seen once. Sequenced sample: peripheral blood. The receptors shown here come from an elderly woman with active or convalescent COVID-19.

The chain carries TRBV27 and TRBJ2-7; D might be TRBD1 (5 bases). The germline V and J ends were trimmed by 3 bases and 2 bases, with 8 bases remaining between them. This CDR3 contains 13 residues. CDR1 and CDR2 from the germline V gene are MNHEY and SMNVEV (reference sequence). Here the CDR3 reads CASSFGATYEQYF. DNA of the CDR3: TGTGCCAGCAGTTTTGGGGCCACCTACGAGCAGTACTTC.

The chain combines TRBV7-2 with TRBJ2-3; D is ambiguous. V lost 0 bases and J 0 bases, leaving 4 bases between the germline ends. This CDR3 has 14 residues. In germline, CDR1 is SGHTA, CDR2 FQGNSA. In DNA, the CDR3 is TGTGCCAGCAGCTTAGCGGAGAGCACAGATACGCAGTATTTT. It specifies CASSLAESTDTQYF.

V usage is TRBV6-6 and J usage is TRBJ1-1; a weak D match, TRBD1 (5 bases). V gave up 4 bases and J gave up 1 base, with 10 bases separating them. Per germline, CDR1 MNHNY and CDR2 SVGAGI (reference sequence). The CDR3 covers 14 residues. The CDR3 DNA is TGTGCCAGCAGTTCGCTCAGGGAGAACACTGAAGCTTTCTTT. Translated: CASSSLRENTEAFF.

The gene calls are TRBV10-3 and TRBJ2-7; TRBD2 might be the D (5 bases). This CDR3 has 14 residues. Germline V gene sequence: CDR1 ENHRY, CDR2 SYGVKD. Trimming cost V 2 bases and J 2 bases, with 10 bases left between them. CDR3 coding DNA: TGTGCCATCAGTGAGCCCGGGGATCCCTACGAGCAGTACTTC. Amino acid sequence: CAISEPGDPYEQYF.

The DNA of the CDR3 is TGTGCCAGCAGCCACACCTGGGACAGCGACTACAATGAGCAGTTCTTC. The encoded protein is CASSHTWDSDYNEQFF. The genes are TRBV9 and TRBJ2-1, with TRBD1 matching over 7 bases. This CDR3 is 16 amino acids long. With V trimmed by 4 bases and J by 3 bases, 10 bases remained unmatched. The germline V gene has CDR1 SGDLS and CDR2 YYNGEE.

The J gene is TRBJ2-1, the V gene TRBV7-9, with 7 bases identical to TRBD2. Trimming took 1 base from V and 5 from J; bases not matched to a gene: 5. Germline-derived CDR1 and CDR2 are SEHNR and FQNEAQ (reference sequence). This CDR3 spans 15 amino acids. CDR3: CASSLGGTTNNEQFF. The CDR3 DNA is TGTGCCAGCAGCTTAGGCGGGACTACCAACAATGAGCAGTTCTTC.

V usage is TRBV18 and J usage is TRBJ2-3; 7 bases are a match to TRBD2. The V and J ends lost 6 bases and 0 bases, in that order; junction bases with no gene match: 9. The CDR3 sequence is 16 residues long. Germline assignment: CDR1 KGHSH and CDR2 LQKENI. The CDR3 protein is CASSPGLGGSTDTQYF. CDR3 nucleotides: TGTGCCAGCTCGCCAGGACTAGGTGGGAGCACAGATACGCAGTATTTT.

This clone showed up just a few times. The chain uses TRBV29-1 and TRBJ1-2; 12 bases agree with TRBD1. Losses at the gene ends were 2 bases for V and 8 bases for J; bases not matched to a gene: 6. This CDR3 comprises 14 residues. Germline V lookup: CDR1 SQVTM, CDR2 ANQGSEA. CDR3 region: CSVEKGQGATGYTF. CDR3 coding DNA: TGCAGCGTTGAAAAGGGACAGGGGGCGACAGGCTACACCTTC.

The V call is TRBV5-6, the J call TRBJ1-1, with a tentative D call TRBD1 (5 bases). The CDR3 is 14 amino acids. With 4 bases removed from V and 2 bases from J, the gap between germline ends came to 12 bases. Per the germline V gene, CDR1 is SGHDT and CDR2 is YYEEEE. This CDR3 reads CASSRLTVNTEAFF. In nucleotides, the CDR3 is TGTGCCAGCAGCCGCCTGACAGTAAACACTGAAGCTTTCTTT.

This chain links TRBV5-5 with TRBJ2-3, with D tentatively TRBD1 (6 bases). The V end was cut by 2 bases, the J end by 0 bases, with 13 bases between. Germline V CDR1 and CDR2: SGHKS, YYEKEE (reference sequence). The CDR3 has 16 amino acids. The CDR3 protein is CASSLQGDPSTDTQYF. As DNA, the CDR3 is TGTGCCAGCAGCTTACAGGGAGACCCTAGCACAGATACGCAGTATTTT. The full variable domain, in which reference TRBV5-5 and TRBJ2-3 provide the parts outside the CDR3, is DAGVTQSPTHLIKTRGQQVTLRCSPISGHKSVSWYQQVLGQGPQFIFQYYEKEERGRGNFPDRFSARQFPNYSSELNVNALLLGDSALYLCASSLQGDPSTDTQYFGPGTRLTVL.

The rearrangement links TRBV9 to TRBJ2-7; the match to TRBD1 covers 12 bases. Germline V gene sequence: CDR1 SGDLS, CDR2 YYNGEE. The CDR3 is made up of 15 amino acids. V lost 3 bases, J lost 1 base, and 2 bases stayed unmatched. The CDR3 sequence: CASSEGQGASYEQYF. In nucleotides, the CDR3 is TGTGCCAGCAGCGAGGGACAGGGGGCTTCCTACGAGCAGTACTTC.

J is TRBJ2-1 and V is TRBV30; no firm D call. The CDR3 is 13 amino acids. The V gene lost 3 bases and the J gene lost 3 bases, with 9 bases spanning the gap. Germline V lookup: CDR1 GTSNPN, CDR2 SVGIG (reference sequence). CDR3 protein: CAWRRLNYNEQFF. The CDR3 DNA reads TGTGCCTGGAGGCGACTGAACTACAATGAGCAGTTCTTC.

The rearrangement uses TRBV11-2 and TRBJ2-7, with 8 nucleotides matching TRBD2. CDR3 size: 15 residues. Germline loops: CDR1 SGHAT, CDR2 FQNNGV. V lost 3 bases to trimming and J lost 3 bases; unmatched junction nucleotides: 7. The CDR3 sequence is CASSFFPSGSYEQYF. The CDR3, as DNA: TGTGCCAGCAGCTTCTTCCCGAGCGGGAGCTACGAGCAGTACTTC.

The rearrangement links TRBV13 to TRBJ2-7; weak D call: TRBD1 (6 bases). The V gene's germline CDR1 is PRHDT and CDR2 FYEKMQ (reference sequence). Trimming pared 0 bases from V and 5 bases from J, leaving 11 bases between. CDR3 size: 14 residues. CDR3 in amino acids: CASSLGEGDHEQYF. The DNA for the CDR3 is TGTGCCAGCAGCTTAGGTGAGGGGGACCACGAGCAGTACTTC. The entire variable domain, with the rest obtained from reference TRBV13 and TRBJ2-7, is as follows: AAGVIQSPRHLIKEKRETATLKCYPIPRHDTVYWYQQGPGQDPQFLISFYEKMQSDKGSIPDRFSAQQFSDYHSELNMSSLELGDSALYFCASSLGEGDHEQYFGPGTRLTVT.

The sample holds one count of this clone. The genes are TRBV7-9 and TRBJ1-2, with D perhaps TRBD1 (6 bases). Germline V gene data show CDR1 as SEHNR and CDR2 as FQNEAQ (reference sequence). CDR3 length equals 13 residues. V shed 3 bases and J shed 8 bases, with 13 bases lying between them. CDR3 region: CASSFTGKGGYTF. The CDR3, as DNA: TGTGCCAGCAGCTTCACAGGGAAAGGCGGCTACACCTTC.

This chain connects TRBV19 to TRBJ1-1, with 7 nucleotides matching TRBD1. Germline V lookup: CDR1 LNHDA, CDR2 SQIVND (reference sequence). The junction had 4 bases not matched to a gene; V was cut back by 5 bases and J by 1 base. CDR3 size: 14 residues. This CDR3 is CASSPSGGNTEAFF. The CDR3 DNA reads as TGTGCCAGTAGTCCGTCAGGGGGGAACACTGAAGCTTTCTTT.

The J gene is TRBJ1-2, the V gene TRBV10-3, with no clear D. The ends were cut back, 4 bases at V and 4 bases at J, with 10 bases in the middle. The CDR3 loop spans 13 amino acids. Germline V lookup: CDR1 ENHRY, CDR2 SYGVKD. CDR3 coding DNA: TGTGCCATCAGTGGTTTGGGCCGCTATGGCTACACCTTC. This gives the protein CAISGLGRYGYTF.